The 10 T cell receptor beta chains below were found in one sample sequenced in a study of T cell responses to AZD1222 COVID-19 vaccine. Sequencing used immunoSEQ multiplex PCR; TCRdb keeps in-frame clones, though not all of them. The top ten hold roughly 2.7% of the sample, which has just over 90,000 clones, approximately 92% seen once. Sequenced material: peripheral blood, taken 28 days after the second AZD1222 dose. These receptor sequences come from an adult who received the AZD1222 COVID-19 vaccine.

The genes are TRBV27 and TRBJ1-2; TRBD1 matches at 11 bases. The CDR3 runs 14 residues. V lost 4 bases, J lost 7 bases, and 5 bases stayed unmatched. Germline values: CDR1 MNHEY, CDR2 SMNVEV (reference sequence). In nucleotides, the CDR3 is TGTGCCAGCAGTTCGGGACAGGGGGTTTTTGGCTACACCTTC. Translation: CASSSGQGVFGYTF.

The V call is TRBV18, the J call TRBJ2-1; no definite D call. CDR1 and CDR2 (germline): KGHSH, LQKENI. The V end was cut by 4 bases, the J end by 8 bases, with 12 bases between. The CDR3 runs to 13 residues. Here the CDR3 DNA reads TGTGCCAGCTCACTGACTCAAAGGGATGAGCAGTTCTTC. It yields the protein CASSLTQRDEQFF.

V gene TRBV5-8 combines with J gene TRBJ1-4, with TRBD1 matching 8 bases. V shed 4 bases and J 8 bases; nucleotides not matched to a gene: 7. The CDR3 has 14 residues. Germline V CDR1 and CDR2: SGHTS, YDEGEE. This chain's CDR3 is CASSHGQGGEKLFF. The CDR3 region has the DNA TGTGCCAGCAGCCATGGACAGGGAGGAGAAAAACTGTTTTTT.

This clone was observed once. CDR3 residues: CASSLASDYEQYF. CDR3 coding DNA: TGTGCCAGCAGTCTAGCGAGTGACTACGAGCAGTACTTC. The V call is TRBV6-2 or TRBV6-3, the J call TRBJ2-7; tentatively, D is TRBD2 (6 bases). Germline CDR1 is MNHEY and CDR2 is SVGEGT. The CDR3 sequence is 13 residues long. With 5 bases removed from V and 3 bases from J, the gap between germline ends came to 11 bases.

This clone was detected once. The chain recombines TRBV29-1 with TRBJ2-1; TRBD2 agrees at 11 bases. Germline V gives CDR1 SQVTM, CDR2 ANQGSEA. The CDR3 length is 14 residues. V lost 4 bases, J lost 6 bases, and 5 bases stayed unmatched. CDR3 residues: CSVVLSGRANEQFF. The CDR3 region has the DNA TGCAGCGTTGTCCTTAGCGGGAGGGCCAATGAGCAGTTCTTC.

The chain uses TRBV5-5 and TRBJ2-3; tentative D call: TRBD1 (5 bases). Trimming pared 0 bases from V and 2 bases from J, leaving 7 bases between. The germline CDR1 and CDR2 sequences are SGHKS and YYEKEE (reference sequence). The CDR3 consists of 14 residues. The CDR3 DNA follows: TGTGCCAGCAGCTTGGGGGGCCCCACAGATACGCAGTATTTT. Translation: CASSLGGPTDTQYF.

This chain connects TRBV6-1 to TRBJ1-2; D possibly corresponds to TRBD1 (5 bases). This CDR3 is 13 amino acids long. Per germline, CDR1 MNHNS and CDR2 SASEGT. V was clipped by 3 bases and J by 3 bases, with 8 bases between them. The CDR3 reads CASSDRADYGYTF. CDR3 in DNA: TGTGCCAGCAGTGACAGGGCCGACTATGGCTACACCTTC.

The CDR3 DNA is TGTGCCAGCAGCTTCCCCGGGACAACTAATGAAAAACTGTTTTTT. Its protein product is CASSFPGTTNEKLFF. The chain recombines TRBV7-9 with TRBJ1-4; D ambiguous. The germline V and J ends were trimmed by 3 bases and 0 bases, with 8 bases remaining between them. This CDR3 region has 15 residues. Germline assignment: CDR1 SEHNR and CDR2 FQNEAQ (reference sequence).

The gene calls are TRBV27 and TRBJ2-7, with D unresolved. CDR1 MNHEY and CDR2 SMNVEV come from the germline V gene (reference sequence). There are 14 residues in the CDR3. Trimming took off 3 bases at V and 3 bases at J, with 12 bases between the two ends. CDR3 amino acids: CASSFRSHLYEQYF. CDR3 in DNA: TGTGCCAGCAGTTTCAGGTCCCACCTCTACGAGCAGTACTTC.

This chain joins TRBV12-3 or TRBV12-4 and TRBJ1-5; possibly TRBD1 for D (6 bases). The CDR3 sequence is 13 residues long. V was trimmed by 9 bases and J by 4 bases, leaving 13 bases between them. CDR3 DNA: TGTGCCAGTAGGGGGTACCTTAATCAGCCCCAGCATTTT. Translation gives CASRGYLNQPQHF.